These 13 T cell receptor beta chains originate from one sample sequenced in a study of blood T cell repertoires in COVID-19 (TCRdb year 2020). Receptor amplification or capture employed the immunoSEQ multiplex PCR assay. The immuneACCESS repertoire file appears here via TCRdb, limited to in-frame rearrangements. These files lack a portion of the clones; in checked studies, under half of the deficit traces to unresolved V genes, and the cause of the others is not known. The sample contains approximately 290,000 clones, 70% to 85% of them found a single time. Of the sample, roughly 0.87% falls within the top ten clones. Sequencing was done on a sample of peripheral blood. The receptors were sampled from a human donor with COVID-19, enrolled during active disease. The donor label of this sample is uncertain.

This clone has only a few counts. The J gene is TRBJ2-1, the V gene TRBV2; 10 positions agree with TRBD2. CDR3 size: 15 residues. Per germline, CDR1 SNHLY and CDR2 FYNNEI. The V segment lost 6 bases and the J segment 9 bases; nucleotides outside the gene matches: 11. Here the CDR3 DNA reads TGTGCCAGCAGGGGTGAACTAGCGGGATCTGGTGAGCAGTTCTTC. Residues: CASRGELAGSGEQFF.

V gene TRBV9 combines with J gene TRBJ2-3; D possibly corresponds to TRBD2 (6 bases). Germline assignment: CDR1 SGDLS and CDR2 YYNGEE. The CDR3 covers 16 residues. Deletions cut 0 bases from V and 0 bases from J, with 11 bases between. The CDR3: CASSVGVGLSTDTQYF. CDR3 nucleotides: TGTGCCAGCAGCGTAGGAGTGGGACTTAGCACAGATACGCAGTATTTT.

The V call is TRBV19, the J call TRBJ2-2; D might be TRBD2 (6 bases). V was clipped by 6 bases and J by 5 bases, with 19 bases between them. The CDR3 is made up of 16 amino acids. Germline V gene data show CDR1 as LNHDA and CDR2 as SQIVND (reference sequence). The CDR3 sequence is CASSRTPAGGTGELFF. The CDR3 region has the DNA TGTGCCAGTAGCCGGACCCCAGCGGGCGGGACCGGGGAGCTGTTTTTT.

This chain joins TRBV12-1 and TRBJ2-5; the table's TRBD1 call for D was not verified on the DNA. TRBV12-1 is deemed a pseudogene. The CDR3 is made up of 16 amino acids. This chain's CDR3 is CASSCDTGGGQETQYF. CDR3 nucleotide sequence: TGTGCCAGCAGCTGCGACACAGGGGGCGGGCAAGAGACCCAGTACTTC.

This chain connects TRBV6-5 to TRBJ1-6; the D gene is possibly TRBD1 (6 bases). Germline lookup yields CDR1 MNHEY and CDR2 SVGAGI. V shed 2 bases and J shed 7 bases, with 9 bases lying between them. This CDR3 comprises 14 residues. CDR3 protein: CASSYPGQNSPLHF. As DNA, the CDR3 is TGTGCCAGCAGTTACCCGGGACAAAATTCACCCCTCCACTTT.

The chain has TRBV19 and TRBJ2-1; a possible D gene is TRBD2 (6 bases). Germline V CDR1 and CDR2: LNHDA, SQIVND (reference sequence). V was clipped by 8 bases and J by 4 bases, with 15 bases between them. The CDR3 is 14 residues long. CDR3 amino acids: CASQKPGLYNEQFF. In nucleotides, the CDR3 is TGTGCCAGTCAAAAACCGGGACTTTACAATGAGCAGTTCTTC.

The chain carries TRBV7-3 and TRBJ2-3, with TRBD1 as a possible D gene (6 bases). V was pared by 5 bases and J by 6 bases, with 15 bases between. Germline loops: CDR1 SGHTA, CDR2 FQGTGA. The CDR3 runs to 14 residues. The CDR3 loop is CASSRRRGSDTQYF. CDR3 in DNA: TGTGCCAGCAGCCGGCGCAGGGGTTCGGATACGCAGTATTTT.

The CDR3 reads CASSPGVSGELFF. In DNA, the CDR3 is TGCGCCAGCAGCCCCGGGGTGTCCGGGGAGCTGTTTTTT. The rearrangement joins TRBV5-1 to TRBJ2-2; the D gene is possibly TRBD2 (5 bases). The CDR3 sequence is 13 residues long. The V gene's germline CDR1 is SGHRS and CDR2 YFSETQ. Trimming stripped 4 bases from V and 6 bases from J, with 10 bases between.

In its sample, this clone was seen a few times. This chain joins TRBV18 and TRBJ2-2; TRBD1 agrees at 10 bases. V gave up 3 bases and J gave up 4 bases; unmatched junction bases: 5. CDR1 is KGHSH and CDR2 is LQKENI in the germline V gene. The CDR3 covers 16 residues. For the CDR3, the DNA is TGTGCCAGCTCACCCCGACAGGGGGCGGGCACCGGGGAGCTGTTTTTT. Protein product: CASSPRQGAGTGELFF.

This rearrangement joins TRBV30 to TRBJ2-3, with TRBD1 matching over 8 bases. Germline V CDR1 and CDR2: GTSNPN, SVGIG (reference sequence). The CDR3 has 13 residues. V dropped 4 bases and J dropped 4; count of bases not matched to a gene: 4. CDR3 bases: TGTGCCTGGATCGCAGGGGGCCCAGATACGCAGTATTTT. Translating it yields CAWIAGGPDTQYF. Full variable domain (missing parts from reference TRBV30 and TRBJ2-3): SQTIHQWPATLVQPVGSPLSLECTVEGTSNPNLYWYRQAAGRGLQLLFYSVGIGQISSEVPQNLSASRPQDRQFILSSKKLLLSDSGFYLCAWIAGGPDTQYFGPGTRLTVL.

The chain combines TRBV15 with TRBJ2-5, with a tentative D call TRBD1 (5 bases). V lost 0 bases to trimming and J lost 5 bases, with 16 bases between them. Germline-derived CDR1 and CDR2 are LNHNV and YYDKDF (reference sequence). There are 16 residues in the CDR3. The CDR3 nucleotides are TGTGCCACCAGCAGAGATCGGTTGGGGCTAGGGGAGACCCAGTACTTC. As protein: CATSRDRLGLGETQYF.

The chain combines TRBV7-9 with TRBJ1-1; D remains ambiguous. The CDR3 length is 14 residues. V lost 5 bases and J lost 0, with 10 bases in between. CDR1 is SEHNR and CDR2 is FQNEAQ in the germline V gene (reference sequence). For the CDR3, the DNA is TGTGCCAGCAGCGGGCAGCCCATGAACACTGAAGCTTTCTTT. This gives the protein CASSGQPMNTEAFF.

This clone showed up just once. V gene TRBV6-5 combines with J gene TRBJ1-2; the D gene is possibly TRBD1 (5 bases). The CDR3 spans 16 residues. With 2 bases removed from V and 1 base from J, the gap between germline ends came to 14 bases. Germline V CDR1 and CDR2: MNHEY, SVGAGI. The CDR3 region is CASSYPMGGSNYGYTF. Written as DNA, the CDR3 is TGTGCCAGCAGTTACCCGATGGGGGGGAGTAACTATGGCTACACCTTC.